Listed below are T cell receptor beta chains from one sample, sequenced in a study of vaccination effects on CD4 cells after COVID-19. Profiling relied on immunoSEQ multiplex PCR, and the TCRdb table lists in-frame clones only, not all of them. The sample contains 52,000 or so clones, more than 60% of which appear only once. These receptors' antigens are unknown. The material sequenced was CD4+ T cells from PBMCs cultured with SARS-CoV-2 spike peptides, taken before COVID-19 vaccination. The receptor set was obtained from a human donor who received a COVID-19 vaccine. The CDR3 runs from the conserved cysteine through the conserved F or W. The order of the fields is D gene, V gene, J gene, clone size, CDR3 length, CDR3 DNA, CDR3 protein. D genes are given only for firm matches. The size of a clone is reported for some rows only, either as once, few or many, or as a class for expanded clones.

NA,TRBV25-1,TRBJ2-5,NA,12,TGTGCCAGCAGTGTGGACCAAGAGACCCAGTACTTC,CASSVDQETQYF
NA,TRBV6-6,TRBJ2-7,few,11,TGTGCCAGCAGTACAAATTACGAGCAGTACTTC,CASSTNYEQYF
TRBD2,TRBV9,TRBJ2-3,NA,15,TGTGCCAGCAGCCTCCTAGCGGGGGAGGGAGATACGCAGTATTTT,CASSLLAGEGDTQYF
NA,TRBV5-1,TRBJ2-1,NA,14,TGCGCCAGCAGCGCCGGGACTTCTAACAATGAGCAGTTCTTC,CASSAGTSNNEQFF
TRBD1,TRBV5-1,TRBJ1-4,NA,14,TGCGCCAGCAGCACGGGACAGGGTTGGGAAAAACTGTTTTTT,CASSTGQGWEKLFF
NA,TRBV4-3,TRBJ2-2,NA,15,TGCGCCAGCAGCCAAGATTTACAGAGCACCGGGGAGCTGTTTTTT,CASSQDLQSTGELFF
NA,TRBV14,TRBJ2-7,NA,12,TGTGCCAGCAGCCAAGATCGGGTAGGGCAGTACTTC,CASSQDRVGQYF
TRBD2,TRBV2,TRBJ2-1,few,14,TGTGCCAGCAGGCGGAGCGGGAGGATAGATGAGCAGTTCTTC,CASRRSGRIDEQFF
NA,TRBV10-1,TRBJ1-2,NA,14,TGCGCCAGCAGTGACTTGGGGATTCACTATGGCTACACCTTC,CASSDLGIHYGYTF
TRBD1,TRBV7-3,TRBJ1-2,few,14,TGTGCCAGCAGCTCCGACAGGGATGGGTATGGCTACACCTTC,CASSSDRDGYGYTF
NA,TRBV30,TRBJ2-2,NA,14,TGTGCCTGGAGTAAGACAGGAGAAGCCGGGGAGCTGTTTTTT,CAWSKTGEAGELFF
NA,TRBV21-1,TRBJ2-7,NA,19,TGTGCCAGCAGCAAAAAGAGGCGGGACCCGACTGGGCTTCCCTACGAGCAGTACTTC,CASSKKRRDPTGLPYEQYF
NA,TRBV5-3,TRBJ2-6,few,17,TGTGCCAGAAGCCCCGGGACTGTTCTTAAGGGGGCCAACGTCCTGACTTTC,CARSPGTVLKGANVLTF
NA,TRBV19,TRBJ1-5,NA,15,TGTGCCAGTAGTATATCCGGGGGCCGGGTTCAGCCCCAGCATTTT,CASSISGGRVQPQHF
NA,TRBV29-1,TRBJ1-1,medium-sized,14,TGCAGCGTTGAAAGGGTCGGGGGGAGCACTGAAGCTTTCTTT,CSVERVGGSTEAFF
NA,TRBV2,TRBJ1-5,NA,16,TGTGCCAGCACCCTTTACGGGGCAGCGAATAATCAGCCCCAGCATTTT,CASTLYGAANNQPQHF
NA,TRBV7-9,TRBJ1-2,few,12,TGTGCCAGCAGCTTAGACGGCTATGGCTACACCTTC,CASSLDGYGYTF
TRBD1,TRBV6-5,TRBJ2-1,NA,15,TGTGCCAGCAGTCCGCGACAGGGTTCCTACAATGAGCAGTTCTTC,CASSPRQGSYNEQFF
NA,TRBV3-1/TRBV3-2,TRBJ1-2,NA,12,TGTGCCAGCAGCCAAGGCATCCATGGCTACACCTTC,CASSQGIHGYTF
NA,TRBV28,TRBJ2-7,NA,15,TGTGCCAGCAGTTTATCTGGGGGCGCATCGGGGGAGCAGTACTTC,CASSLSGGASGEQYF
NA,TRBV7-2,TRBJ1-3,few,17,TGTGCCAGCAGCTTACAAACGCGGATCCTCTCTGGAAACACCATATATTTT,CASSLQTRILSGNTIYF
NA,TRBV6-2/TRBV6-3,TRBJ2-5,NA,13,TGTGCCAGCAGTTACGCGTCGCCGGAGACCCAGTACTTC,CASSYASPETQYF
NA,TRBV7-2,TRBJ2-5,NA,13,TGTGCCAGCAGCTCCCGGGTCCAAGAGACCCAGTACTTC,CASSSRVQETQYF
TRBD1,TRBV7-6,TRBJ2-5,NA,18,TGTGCCAGCAGCTTAACACCCCCTCAGACAGGGGGCTACGAGACCCAGTACTTC,CASSLTPPQTGGYETQYF
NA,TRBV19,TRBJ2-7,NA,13,TGTGCCAGTAGTGAGGGGGGGGGCTACGAGCAGTACTTC,CASSEGGGYEQYF
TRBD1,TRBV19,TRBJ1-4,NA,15,TGTGCCAGTAGTATCGGGGACAGGGGAGTGGAAAAACTGTTTTTT,CASSIGDRGVEKLFF
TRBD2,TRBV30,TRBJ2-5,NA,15,TGTGCCTGGAGTATCGGGGGGACGAGGGCGGAGACCCAGTACTTC,CAWSIGGTRAETQYF
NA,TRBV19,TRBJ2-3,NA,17,TGTGCCAGTAGCCCCCTGGGGGACGCTAAGGGAGCCGATACGCAGTATTTT,CASSPLGDAKGADTQYF
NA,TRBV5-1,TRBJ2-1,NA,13,TGCGCCAGCAGCTTGGCCGTCCACAATGAGCAGTTCTTC,CASSLAVHNEQFF
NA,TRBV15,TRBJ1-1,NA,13,TGTGCCACCAGCCTGGGGGCGATGACTGAAGCTTTCTTT,CATSLGAMTEAFF
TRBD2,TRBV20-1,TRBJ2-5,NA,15,TGCAGTGCTAGTCACAGCGGGACTTTCCAAGAGACCCAGTACTTC,CSASHSGTFQETQYF
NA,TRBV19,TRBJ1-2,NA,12,TGTGCCAGCTCCAATGGTTGGAACGGCTACACCTTC,CASSNGWNGYTF
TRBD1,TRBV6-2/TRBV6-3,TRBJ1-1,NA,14,TGTGCCAGCAGTCTAACAGGGGGGAACACTGAAGCTTTCTTT,CASSLTGGNTEAFF
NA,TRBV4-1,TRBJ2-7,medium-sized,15,TGCGCCAGCAGCCAAGCGGCAGAGAGCTCCTACGAGCAGTACTTC,CASSQAAESSYEQYF
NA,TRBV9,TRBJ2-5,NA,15,TGTGCCAGCAGCGGATCCCGGACCTTCGAAGAGACCCAGTACTTC,CASSGSRTFEETQYF
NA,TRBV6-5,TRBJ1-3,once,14,TGTGCCAGCAGGGGTAGGATCTCTGGAAACACCATATATTTT,CASRGRISGNTIYF
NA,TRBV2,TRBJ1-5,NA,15,TGTGCCAGCAGTGAGGGGGGGCGCGGAAGGCAGCCCCAGCATTTT,CASSEGGRGRQPQHF